This TCR beta chain was recovered during a study of T cells in Graves' hyperthyroidism and ophthalmopathy. At least ten counts were recorded for this clonotype. CDR3 length equals 14 residues. The germline V gene has CDR1 DFQATT and CDR2 SNEGSKA (reference sequence). V shed 3 bases and J 8 bases; nucleotides not matched to a gene: 9. Exclusion of patients followed from uncontrolled infection, other autoimmune disease, pregnancy or lactation. Regions amplified from RNA transcripts were the TCR beta CDR3 regions. HTBI primers were used for first-round RT-PCR of the TCR CDR3. Via MiXCR, TCRdb re-called the multiplex PCR reads, giving one row per CDR3 protein. The sample contains more than 500,000 distinct CDR3 sequences, 15% to 20% of which appear only once.

This receptor was taken from a woman aged 25-40 years with Graves' hyperthyroidism. Input material: blood. The rearrangement uses TRBV20-1 and TRBJ2-1; 8 nucleotides line up with TRBD2. The CDR3 sequence is CSASQGLGYDEQFF. The DNA of the CDR3 is TGCAGTGCTAGTCAGGGACTAGGATACGATGAGCAGTTCTTC.